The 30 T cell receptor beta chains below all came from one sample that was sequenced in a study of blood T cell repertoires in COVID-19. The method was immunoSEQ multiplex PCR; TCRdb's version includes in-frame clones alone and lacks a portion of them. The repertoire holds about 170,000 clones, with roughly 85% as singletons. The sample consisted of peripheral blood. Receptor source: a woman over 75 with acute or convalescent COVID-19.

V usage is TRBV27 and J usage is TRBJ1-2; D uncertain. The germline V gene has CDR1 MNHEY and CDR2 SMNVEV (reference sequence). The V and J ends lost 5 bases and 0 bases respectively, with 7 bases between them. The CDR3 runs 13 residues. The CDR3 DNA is TGTGCCAGCAGTCTCGACACTAACTATGGCTACACCTTC. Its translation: CASSLDTNYGYTF.

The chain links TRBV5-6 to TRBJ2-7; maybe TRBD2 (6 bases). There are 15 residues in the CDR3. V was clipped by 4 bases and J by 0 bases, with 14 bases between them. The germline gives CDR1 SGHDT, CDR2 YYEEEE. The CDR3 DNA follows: TGTGCCAGCAGCAGGGCGGGGCCTCGCTCCTACGAGCAGTACTTC. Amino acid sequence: CASSRAGPRSYEQYF.

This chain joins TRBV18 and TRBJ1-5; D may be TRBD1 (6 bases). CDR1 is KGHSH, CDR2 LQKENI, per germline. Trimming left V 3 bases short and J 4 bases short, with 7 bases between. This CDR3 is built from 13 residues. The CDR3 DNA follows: TGTGCCAGCTCACCGCAGGGGAATCAGCCCCAGCATTTT. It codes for CASSPQGNQPQHF.

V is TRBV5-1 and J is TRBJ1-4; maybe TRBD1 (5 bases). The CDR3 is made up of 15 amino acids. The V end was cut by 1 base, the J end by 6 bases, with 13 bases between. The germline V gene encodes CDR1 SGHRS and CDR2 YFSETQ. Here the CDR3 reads CASSLQGAGDEKLFF. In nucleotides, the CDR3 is TGCGCCAGCAGCTTGCAAGGGGCCGGTGATGAAAAACTGTTTTTT.

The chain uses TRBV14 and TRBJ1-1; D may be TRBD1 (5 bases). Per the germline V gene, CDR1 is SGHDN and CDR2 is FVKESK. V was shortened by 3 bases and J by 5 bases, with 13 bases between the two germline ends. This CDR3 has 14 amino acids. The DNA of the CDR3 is TGTGCCAGCAGCCAGACCCGGGGGAAGACTGAAGCTTTCTTT. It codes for CASSQTRGKTEAFF.

CDR3 amino acids: CASSLEQGPYNEQFF. DNA for the CDR3: TGTGCCAGCAGCTTAGAACAGGGACCCTACAATGAGCAGTTCTTC. This chain joins TRBV7-6 and TRBJ2-1; D perhaps matches TRBD1 (6 bases). V dropped 1 base and J dropped 2 bases, with 9 bases sitting between them. This CDR3 contains 15 residues. Per germline, CDR1 SGHVS and CDR2 FNYEAQ. Complete variable domain (other parts from reference TRBV7-6 and TRBJ2-1): GAGVSQSPRYKVTKRGQDVALRCDPISGHVSLYWYRQALGQGPEFLTYFNYEAQQDKSGLPNDRFSAERPEGSISTLTIQRTEQRDSAMYRCASSLEQGPYNEQFFGPGTRLTVL.

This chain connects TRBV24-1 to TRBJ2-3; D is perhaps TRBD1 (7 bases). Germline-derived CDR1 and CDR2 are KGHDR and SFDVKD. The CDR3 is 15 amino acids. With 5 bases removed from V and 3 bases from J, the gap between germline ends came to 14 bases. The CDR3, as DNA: TGTGCCACCAGTGTTGGGGCAGGGGGGACAGATACGCAGTATTTT. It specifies CATSVGAGGTDTQYF.

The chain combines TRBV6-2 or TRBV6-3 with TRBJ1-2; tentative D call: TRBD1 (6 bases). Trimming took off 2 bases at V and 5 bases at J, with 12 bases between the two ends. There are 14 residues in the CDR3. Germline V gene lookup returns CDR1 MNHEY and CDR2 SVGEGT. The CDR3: CASSYRTTGYGYTF. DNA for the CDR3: TGTGCCAGCAGTTACCGGACCACAGGGTATGGCTACACCTTC.

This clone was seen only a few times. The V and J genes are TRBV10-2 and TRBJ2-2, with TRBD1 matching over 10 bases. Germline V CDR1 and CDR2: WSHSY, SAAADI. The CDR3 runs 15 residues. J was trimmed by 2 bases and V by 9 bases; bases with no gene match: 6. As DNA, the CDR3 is TGCGCCAGTAGGGGGACAGGGGTAAACACCGGGGAGCTGTTTTTT. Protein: CASRGTGVNTGELFF.

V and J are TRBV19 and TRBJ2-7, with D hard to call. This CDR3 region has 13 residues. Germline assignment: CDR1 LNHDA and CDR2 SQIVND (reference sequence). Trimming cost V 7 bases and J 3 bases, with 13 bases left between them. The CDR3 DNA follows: TGTGCCAGTAATGCTCGTCCGGGCTACGAGCAGTACTTC. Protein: CASNARPGYEQYF.

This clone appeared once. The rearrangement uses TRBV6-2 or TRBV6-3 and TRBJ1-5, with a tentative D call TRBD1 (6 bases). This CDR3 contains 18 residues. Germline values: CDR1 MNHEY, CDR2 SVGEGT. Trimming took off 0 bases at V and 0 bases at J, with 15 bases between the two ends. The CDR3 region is CASSYSGDTKYSNQPQHF. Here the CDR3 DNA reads TGTGCCAGCAGTTACTCTGGGGACACCAAGTATAGCAATCAGCCCCAGCATTTT.

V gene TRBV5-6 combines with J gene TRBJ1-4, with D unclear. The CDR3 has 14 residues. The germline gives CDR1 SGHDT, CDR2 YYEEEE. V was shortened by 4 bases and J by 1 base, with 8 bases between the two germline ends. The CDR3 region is CASSLLRTNEKLFF. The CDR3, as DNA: TGTGCCAGCAGCCTTCTAAGAACTAATGAAAAACTGTTTTTT.

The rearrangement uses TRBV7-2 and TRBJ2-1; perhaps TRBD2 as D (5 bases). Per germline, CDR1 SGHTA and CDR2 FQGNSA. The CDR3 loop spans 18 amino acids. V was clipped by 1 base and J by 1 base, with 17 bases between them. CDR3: CASSLGLWAGASYNEQFF. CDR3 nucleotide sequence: TGTGCCAGCAGCTTAGGTCTGTGGGCGGGCGCATCCTACAATGAGCAGTTCTTC.

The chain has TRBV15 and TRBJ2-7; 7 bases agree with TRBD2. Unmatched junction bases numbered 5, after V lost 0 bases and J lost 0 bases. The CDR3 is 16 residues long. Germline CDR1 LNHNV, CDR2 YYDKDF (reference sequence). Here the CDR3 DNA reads TGTGCCACCAGCAGAGATCCGGGCGGGAGCTCCTACGAGCAGTACTTC. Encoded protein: CATSRDPGGSSYEQYF.

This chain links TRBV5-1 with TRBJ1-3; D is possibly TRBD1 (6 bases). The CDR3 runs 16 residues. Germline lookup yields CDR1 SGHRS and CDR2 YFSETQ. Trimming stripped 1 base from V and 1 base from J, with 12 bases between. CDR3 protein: CASSLRPTGSGNTIYF. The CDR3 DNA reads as TGCGCCAGCAGCTTGCGTCCCACAGGGTCTGGAAACACCATATATTTT.

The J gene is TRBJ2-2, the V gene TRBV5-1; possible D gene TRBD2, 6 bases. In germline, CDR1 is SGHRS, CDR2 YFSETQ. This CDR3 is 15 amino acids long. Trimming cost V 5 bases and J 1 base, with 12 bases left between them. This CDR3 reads CASRGGTGNTGELFF. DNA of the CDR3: TGCGCCAGCAGGGGGGGAACCGGGAACACCGGGGAGCTGTTTTTT.

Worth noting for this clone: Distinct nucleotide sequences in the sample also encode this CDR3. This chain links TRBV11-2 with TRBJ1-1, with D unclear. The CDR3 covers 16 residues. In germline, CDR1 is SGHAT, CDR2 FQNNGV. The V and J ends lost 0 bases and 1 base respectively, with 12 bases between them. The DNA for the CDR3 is TGTGCCAGCAGCTTAGACCACCGCGGCAGGAACACTGAAGCTTTCTTT. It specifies CASSLDHRGRNTEAFF.

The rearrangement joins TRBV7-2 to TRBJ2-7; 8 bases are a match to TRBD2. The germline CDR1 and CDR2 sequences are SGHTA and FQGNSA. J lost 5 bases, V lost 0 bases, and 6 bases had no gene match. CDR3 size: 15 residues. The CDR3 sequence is CASSLAPGGFNEQYF. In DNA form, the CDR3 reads TGTGCCAGCAGCTTAGCGCCGGGGGGGTTCAACGAGCAGTACTTC.

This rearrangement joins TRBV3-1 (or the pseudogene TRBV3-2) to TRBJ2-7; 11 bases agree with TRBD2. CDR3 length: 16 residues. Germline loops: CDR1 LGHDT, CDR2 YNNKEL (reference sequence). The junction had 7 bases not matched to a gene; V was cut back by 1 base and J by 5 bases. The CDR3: CASSQATSGRVNEQYF. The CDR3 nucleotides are TGTGCCAGCAGCCAAGCAACTAGCGGGAGAGTCAACGAGCAGTACTTC.

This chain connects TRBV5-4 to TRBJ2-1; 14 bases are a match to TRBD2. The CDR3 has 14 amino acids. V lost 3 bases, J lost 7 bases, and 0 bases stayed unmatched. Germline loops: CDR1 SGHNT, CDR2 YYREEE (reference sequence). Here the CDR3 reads CASSWTSGRNEQFF. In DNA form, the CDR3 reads TGTGCCAGCAGCTGGACTAGCGGGAGGAATGAGCAGTTCTTC.

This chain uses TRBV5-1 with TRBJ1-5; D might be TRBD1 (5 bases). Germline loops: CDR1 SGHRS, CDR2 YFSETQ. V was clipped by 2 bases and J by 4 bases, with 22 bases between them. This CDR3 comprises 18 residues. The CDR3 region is CASSLIPAQGRFNQPQHF. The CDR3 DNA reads TGCGCCAGCAGCTTAATCCCAGCGCAGGGAAGATTTAATCAGCCCCAGCATTTT.

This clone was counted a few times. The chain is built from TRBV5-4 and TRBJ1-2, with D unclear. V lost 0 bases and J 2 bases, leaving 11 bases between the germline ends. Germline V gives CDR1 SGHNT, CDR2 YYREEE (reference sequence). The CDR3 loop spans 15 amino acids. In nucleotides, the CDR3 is TGTGCCAGCAGCTTGGTGGGCAGGATGAACTATGGCTACACCTTC. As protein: CASSLVGRMNYGYTF.

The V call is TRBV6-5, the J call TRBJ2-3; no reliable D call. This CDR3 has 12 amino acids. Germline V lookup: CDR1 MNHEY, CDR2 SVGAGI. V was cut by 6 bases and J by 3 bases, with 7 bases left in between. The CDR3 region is CASSVFTDTQYF. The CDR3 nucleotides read TGTGCCAGCAGCGTTTTTACAGATACGCAGTATTTT.

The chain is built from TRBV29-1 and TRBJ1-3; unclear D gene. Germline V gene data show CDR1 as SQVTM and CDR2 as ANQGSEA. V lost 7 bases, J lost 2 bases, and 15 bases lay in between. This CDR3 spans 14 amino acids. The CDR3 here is CSAGNNYAGNTIYF. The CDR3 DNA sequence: TGCAGCGCCGGCAACAACTATGCTGGAAACACCATATATTTT.

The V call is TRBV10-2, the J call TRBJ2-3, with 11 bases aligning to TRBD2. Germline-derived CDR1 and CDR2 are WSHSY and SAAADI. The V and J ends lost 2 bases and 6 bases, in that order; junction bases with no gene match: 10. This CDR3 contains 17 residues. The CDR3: CASSELSGRANWDTQYF. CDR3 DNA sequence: TGCGCCAGCAGTGAGCTTAGCGGGAGGGCCAATTGGGATACGCAGTATTTT.

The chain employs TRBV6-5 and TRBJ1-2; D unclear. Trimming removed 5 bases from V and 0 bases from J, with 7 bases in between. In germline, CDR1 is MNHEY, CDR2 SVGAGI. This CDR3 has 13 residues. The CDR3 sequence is CASSRLPNYGYTF. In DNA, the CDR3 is TGTGCCAGCAGTAGACTCCCTAACTATGGCTACACCTTC.

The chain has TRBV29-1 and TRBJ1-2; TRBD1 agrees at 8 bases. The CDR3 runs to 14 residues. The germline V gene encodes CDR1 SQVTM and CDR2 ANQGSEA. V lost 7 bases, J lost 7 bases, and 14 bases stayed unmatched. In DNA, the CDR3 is TGCAGCGCAAGCCGTGGACAGGGTTCGGGTGGCTACACCTTC. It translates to CSASRGQGSGGYTF.

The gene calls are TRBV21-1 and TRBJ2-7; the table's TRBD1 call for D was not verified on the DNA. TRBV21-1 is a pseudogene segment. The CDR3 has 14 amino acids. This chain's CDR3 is CARYRDTLTYEQYF. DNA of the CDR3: TGTGCCAGGTACCGGGACACATTAACCTACGAGCAGTACTTC.

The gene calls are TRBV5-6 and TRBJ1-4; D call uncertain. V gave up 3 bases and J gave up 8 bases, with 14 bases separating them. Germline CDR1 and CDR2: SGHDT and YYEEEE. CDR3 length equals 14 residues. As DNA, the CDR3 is TGTGCCAGCAGCTGGGCCCCCTCTGGAGAAAAACTGTTTTTT. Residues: CASSWAPSGEKLFF.

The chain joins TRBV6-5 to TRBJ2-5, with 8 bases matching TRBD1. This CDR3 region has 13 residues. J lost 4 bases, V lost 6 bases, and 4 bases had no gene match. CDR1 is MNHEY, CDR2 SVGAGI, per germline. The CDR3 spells CASRLQGGETQYF. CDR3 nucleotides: TGTGCCAGCAGATTACAGGGGGGAGAGACCCAGTACTTC.